The 4 T cell receptor beta chains in this list originate from one sample, sequenced in a study of OX40 agonist ivuxolimab in advanced cancers. Method: immunoSEQ multiplex PCR; TCRdb's copy keeps in-frame clones and lacks some. The table includes just over 40,000 clones, around 87% detected once. The sequencing used CD4+ or CD8+ T cells sorted from blood, collected in a trial of the OX40 agonist ivuxolimab. The receptors shown here come from an adult with an advanced solid tumor such as melanoma, head and neck, liver or kidney cancer.

This sequence joins TRBV6-6 and TRBJ2-1; perhaps TRBD1 as D (6 bases). Germline lookup yields CDR1 MNHNY and CDR2 SVGAGI (reference sequence). Trimming took off 0 bases at V and 7 bases at J, with 10 bases between the two ends. The CDR3 is made up of 14 amino acids. The CDR3 is CASSYSVGANEQFF. In DNA, the CDR3 is TGTGCCAGCAGTTACTCGGTGGGGGCGAATGAGCAGTTCTTC.

The chain couples TRBV19 to TRBJ2-1; the D gene is possibly TRBD2 (6 bases). Germline CDR1 and CDR2: LNHDA and SQIVND (reference sequence). This CDR3 has 17 amino acids. V was cut by 1 base and J by 6 bases, with 19 bases left in between. This CDR3 is CASSIGAVRLGGNEQFF. CDR3 DNA: TGTGCCAGTAGTATAGGCGCGGTACGACTAGGCGGCAATGAGCAGTTCTTC.

The V and J genes are TRBV28 and TRBJ1-1; 11 bases match TRBD1. Germline assignment: CDR1 MDHEN and CDR2 SYDVKM. V dropped 6 bases and J dropped 5; count of bases not matched to a gene: 8. The CDR3 runs 15 residues. The CDR3 reads CASSSSGTGGTEAFF. Written as DNA, the CDR3 is TGTGCCAGCAGCTCTTCCGGGACAGGGGGAACTGAAGCTTTCTTT.

The table lists this clone with a count of one. V and J are TRBV5-8 and TRBJ1-1; tentatively, D is TRBD1 (6 bases). Trimming shortened V by 5 bases and J by 7 bases, and 15 bases separated the two germline ends. This CDR3 is built from 13 residues. Germline loops: CDR1 SGHTS, CDR2 YDEGEE. The CDR3, as DNA: TGTGCCAGCAGGACACAGGGATTGGGTGAAGCTTTCTTT. This gives the protein CASRTQGLGEAFF.